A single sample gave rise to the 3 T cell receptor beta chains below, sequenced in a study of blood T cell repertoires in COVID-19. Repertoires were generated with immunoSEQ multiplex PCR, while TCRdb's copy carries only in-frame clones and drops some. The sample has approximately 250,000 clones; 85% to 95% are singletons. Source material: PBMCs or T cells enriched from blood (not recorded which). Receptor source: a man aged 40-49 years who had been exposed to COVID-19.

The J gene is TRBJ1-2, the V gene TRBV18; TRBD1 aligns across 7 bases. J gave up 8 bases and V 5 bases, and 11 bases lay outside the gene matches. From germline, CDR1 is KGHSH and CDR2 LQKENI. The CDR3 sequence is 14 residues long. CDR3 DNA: TGTGCCAGCTCATCAGCCGAGACAGGGCTCGGCTACACCTTC. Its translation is CASSSAETGLGYTF.

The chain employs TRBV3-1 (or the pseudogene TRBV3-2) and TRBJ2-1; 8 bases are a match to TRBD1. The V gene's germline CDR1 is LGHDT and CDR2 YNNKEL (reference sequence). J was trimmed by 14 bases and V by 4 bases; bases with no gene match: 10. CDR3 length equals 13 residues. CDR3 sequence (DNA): TGTGCCAGCAGCCGCATCGGACAGGGAAGGAAGTTCTTC. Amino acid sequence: CASSRIGQGRKFF.

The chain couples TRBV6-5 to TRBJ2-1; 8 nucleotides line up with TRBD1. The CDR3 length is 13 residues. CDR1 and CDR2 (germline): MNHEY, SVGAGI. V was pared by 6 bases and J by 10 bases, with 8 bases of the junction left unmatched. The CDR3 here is CASRRTGLVEQFF. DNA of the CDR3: TGTGCCAGCAGACGGACAGGGTTGGTGGAGCAGTTCTTC.